These 17 T cell receptor beta chains were sequenced from one sample in a study of tissue T cells after allogeneic stem cell transplantation. The table came from immunoSEQ multiplex PCR; TCRdb's copy has only in-frame clones and leaves some out. The sample consists of about 3,800 clones, around half of them appearing once. As to time point: mouse harvest day 7 after allogeneic transplant. Each mouse received 10^7 T-cell-depleted marrow cells plus 10^6 splenic CD5+ T cells by tail vein. The material sequenced was lymph node tissue. These receptors came from a female BALB/c mouse given C57BL/6 T cells with graft-versus-host disease after an allogeneic hematopoietic cell transplant.

Of note for this clone: The gene symbols are mouse symbols. The read ends 1 residue early relative to the CDR3; the germline J gene fills the gap. The chain joins TRBV23 to TRBJ2-2; the D call TRBD2 from the table was never checked on the DNA. The CDR3 sequence is 17 residues long. Germline V gives CDR1 KGHTA, CDR2 FQNQQP. The CDR3 is CSSSQSGGALDTGQLYF. Incomplete CDR3 DNA: TGCTCCAGCAGTCAATCTGGGGGGGCGCTCGACACCGGGCAGCTCTAC.

As concerns this clone: The listed genes are named as in mouse. The missing CDR3 end, 1 residue past where the read stops, is filled in from the germline J gene. The chain carries TRBV31 and TRBJ2-7, with D tentatively TRBD1 (6 bases). The ends were cut back, 0 bases at V and 7 bases at J, with 13 bases in the middle. The CDR3 has 13 residues. The germline V gene has CDR1 GKSSPN and CDR2 SITVG. The chain's CDR3 is CAWSLGRGGEQYF. The DNA read from the CDR3 is TGTGCCTGGAGTCTAGGCAGGGGTGGGGAACAGTAC.

Remarks on this clone: Gene names and germline refer to mouse. With the read ending 1 residue before the CDR3 end, the germline J gene is used to fill in that end. V gene TRBV26 combines with J gene TRBJ2-4; tentatively, D is TRBD1 (5 bases). Germline CDR1 and CDR2: KGHPV and FQNQEV (reference sequence). Trimming took off 3 bases at V and 0 bases at J, with 10 bases between the two ends. The CDR3 covers 15 residues. The DNA read from the CDR3 is TGTGCCAGCAGTCTCGGACACTCTAGTCAAAACACCTTGTAC. Protein: CASSLGHSSQNTLY. The CDR3 as a whole reads CASSLGHSSQNTLYF.

This clone has just one count. Gene labels here are mouse ones. The read stops 1 residue short of the end of the CDR3; the missing end is completed from the germline J gene. The V and J genes are TRBV26 and TRBJ2-2; no clear D. V shed 4 bases and J shed 5 bases, with 5 bases lying between them. Germline V gives CDR1 KGHPV, CDR2 FQNQEV (reference sequence). The CDR3 is made up of 12 amino acids. The covered CDR3 bases are TGTGCCAGCAGTCGTTCAACCGGGCAGCTCTAC. Its translation is CASSRSTGQLY. The full CDR3 is CASSRSTGQLYF.

Concerning this clone: Genes and germline come from the mouse. The read falls 1 residue short of the CDR3 end, and the missing part is taken from the germline J gene. J is TRBJ1-4 and V is TRBV26, with 9 bases fitting TRBD1. This CDR3 contains 14 residues. Germline trimming cut 5 bases from V and 3 bases from J; bases unmatched to any gene: 1. Germline V gives CDR1 KGHPV, CDR2 FQNQEV (reference sequence). The sequenced part of the CDR3 DNA is TGTGCCAGCAGTGGGACAGGGCCCAACGAAAGATTATTT. Protein product: CASSGTGPNERLF. The whole CDR3 sequence is CASSGTGPNERLFF.

As regards this clone: Gene names are the mouse ones. The CDR3 end lies 1 residue beyond the end of the read and is filled in from the germline J gene. The rearrangement joins TRBV29 to TRBJ1-1, with D perhaps TRBD1 (6 bases). Germline V lookup: CDR1 MSHET, CDR2 SYDVDS. V lost 6 bases to trimming and J lost 5 bases, with 10 bases between them. This CDR3 is built from 12 residues. The CDR3 loop reads CASSSGTTEVFF. Incomplete CDR3 DNA: TGTGCTAGCAGCTCCGGGACAACAGAAGTCTTC.

This clone was recorded only once. The listed genes are named as in mouse. The missing CDR3 end, 1 residue past where the read stops, is filled in from the germline J gene. V usage is TRBV5 and J usage is TRBJ2-2, with D possibly TRBD1 on 5 matching bases. Per the germline V gene, CDR1 is LGHNA and CDR2 is YNLKQL (reference sequence). Trimming cost V 0 bases and J 0 bases, with 8 bases left between them. This CDR3 region has 16 residues. The DNA read from the CDR3 is TGTGCCAGCAGCCAAGAACCAGGGTCAAACACCGGGCAGCTCTAC. Protein product: CASSQEPGSNTGQLY. The full CDR3 is CASSQEPGSNTGQLYF.

To note about this clone: A much larger clone is a single base away; this may be a read error. Gene names denote mouse genes. Read data end 1 residue before the CDR3 end; the end is taken from the germline J gene. This chain joins TRBV31 and TRBJ2-7; TRBD1 aligns across 10 bases. Trimming at V came to 4 bases and at J to 7 bases, leaving 1 base not matched to a gene. Germline V CDR1 and CDR2: GKSSPN, SITVG. This CDR3 has 11 amino acids. CDR3 DNA (partial): TGTGCCTGGAAGGACAGGGGGGAACAGTAC. Translation gives CAWKDRGEQY. The CDR3 as a whole reads CAWKDRGEQYF.

This clone was observed a few times. Genes here carry mouse names. The read stops 1 residue short of the end of the CDR3; the missing end is completed from the germline J gene. The chain carries TRBV3 and TRBJ2-7, with D perhaps TRBD1 or TRBD2 (6 bases each). Germline CDR1 reads SNHLY; CDR2 reads FYNGKV (reference sequence). This CDR3 spans 12 amino acids. Deletions cut 4 bases from V and 7 bases from J, with 11 bases between. The covered CDR3 bases are TGTGCCAGCAGCTCGGGGGCACGGGAACAGTAC. It specifies CASSSGAREQY. The full CDR3 protein reads CASSSGAREQYF. Full variable domain (outside the CDR3, taken from reference TRBV3 and TRBJ2-7): GPKVLQIPSHQIIDMGQMVTLNCDPVSNHLYFYWYKQILGQQMEFLVNFYNGKVMEKSKLFKDQFSVERPDGSYFTLKIQPTALEDSAVYFCASSSGAREQYFGPGTRLTVL.

A note on this clone: Genes and germline are mouse. The observed sequence ends 1 residue before the CDR3 terminus, with the missing tail filled in from the germline J gene. The J gene is TRBJ2-7, the V gene TRBV15; D remains unclear. V lost 0 bases and J lost 0, with 3 bases in between. The CDR3 extends over 13 amino acids. Germline V gene lookup returns CDR1 SGHND and CDR2 FRSKSL. The CDR3 bases that were read are TGTGCCAGCAGTTTAGCTGGCTCCTATGAACAGTAC. Its translation: CASSLAGSYEQY. The complete CDR3 protein is CASSLAGSYEQYF.

As for this clone: All gene names here are mouse names. The read finishes 1 residue shy of the CDR3 end, and the germline J gene is used to complete it. The chain joins TRBV26 to TRBJ2-4, with D possibly TRBD1 on 5 matching bases. Germline loops: CDR1 KGHPV, CDR2 FQNQEV (reference sequence). The V end lost 6 bases, the J end lost 0 bases, and 10 bases lay between the germline ends. The CDR3 runs 14 residues. The CDR3 spells CASSQTASQNTLYF. CDR3 DNA, as far as it was read: TGTGCCAGCAGCCAGACAGCTAGTCAAAACACCTTGTAC. The complete variable domain, with remaining parts taken from reference TRBV26 and TRBJ2-4, reads NSKVIQTPRYLVKGQGQKAKMRCIPEKGHPVVFWYQQNKNNEFKFLINFQNQEVLQQIDMTEKRFSAECPSNSPCSLEIQSSEAGDSALYLCASSQTASQNTLYFGAGTRLSVL.

With regard to this clone: Gene names denote mouse genes. The read is 1 residue too short to cover the CDR3 end, so that end is filled in from the germline J gene. The chain recombines TRBV17 with TRBJ2-7; 12 bases are a match to TRBD2. CDR3 size: 15 residues. Unmatched junction bases numbered 3, after V lost 3 bases and J lost 3 bases. CDR1 MNHDT and CDR2 YYDKIL come from the germline V gene. CDR3 region: CASSRTGGAFYEQYF. The CDR3 DNA, read in part, is TGTGCTAGCAGTAGGACTGGGGGGGCCTTCTATGAACAGTAC.

As for this clone: Genes here carry mouse names. The CDR3 is cut off 1 residue early in the read; its end comes from the germline J gene. This chain uses TRBV4 with TRBJ2-1; unclear D gene. The germline V and J ends were trimmed by 6 bases and 1 base, with 7 bases remaining between them. Per the germline V gene, CDR1 is LGHDT and CDR2 is YNNKQL (reference sequence). CDR3 size: 13 residues. Partial CDR3 DNA: TGTGCCAGCAGAGGCAGGAACTATGCTGAGCAGTTC. Translation: CASRGRNYAEQF. The complete CDR3 protein is CASRGRNYAEQFF.

Details on this clone: Here the gene names and germline are mouse. The read ends 1 residue early relative to the CDR3; the germline J gene fills the gap. J is TRBJ1-6 and V is TRBV13-3; TRBD1 aligns across 8 bases. TRBJ1-6 belongs to the ORF category, with a function that is uncertain. CDR3 length equals 16 residues. In germline, CDR1 is NNHDY, CDR2 SYVADS. The V gene end was trimmed by 4 bases and the J gene end by 0 bases; junction bases not matched to a gene: 3. The sequenced part of the CDR3 DNA is TGTGCCAGCAGTCGACAGGGGCATTCCTATAATTCGCCCCTCTAC. Protein product: CASSRQGHSYNSPLY. The entire CDR3 is CASSRQGHSYNSPLYF.

In the case of this clone: Gene labels here are mouse ones. The observed sequence ends 1 residue before the CDR3 terminus, with the missing tail filled in from the germline J gene. This chain connects TRBV23 to TRBJ1-6. TRBJ1-6 is sorted into the ORF group, with uncertain function. The CDR3 extends over 15 amino acids. From germline, CDR1 is KGHTA and CDR2 FQNQQP. CDR3 bases read: TGCTCCAGCAGTCAAGGGAATTCCTATAATTCGCCCCTCTAC. Amino acids: CSSSQGNSYNSPLY. The whole CDR3 sequence reads CSSSQGNSYNSPLYF.

This clone was seen a handful of times. Germline and genes: mouse. The sequence runs out 1 residue before the end of the CDR3; the remainder is reconstructed from the germline J gene. The gene calls are TRBV16 and TRBJ2-7; the match to TRBD2 covers 10 bases. Germline V gives CDR1 SGHSA, CDR2 FRNQAP. This CDR3 region has 15 residues. With 5 bases clipped from V and 0 bases from J, the junction kept 4 bases outside the gene matches. This CDR3 is CASSLTGGSSYEQYF. The sequenced CDR3 bases are TGTGCAAGCAGCCTGACTGGGGGGAGCTCCTATGAACAGTAC. The full variable domain, in which reference TRBV16 and TRBJ2-7 provide the parts outside the CDR3, is NAGVIQTPRHKVTGKGQEATLWCEPISGHSAVFWYRQTIVQGLEFLTYFRNQAPIDDSGMPKERFSAQMPNQSHSTLKIQSTQPQDSAVYLCASSLTGGSSYEQYFGPGTRLTVL.

Note on this clone: The gene names given are mouse names. Read coverage stops 1 residue before the CDR3 terminus; the germline J gene supplies the remainder. V is TRBV15 and J is TRBJ2-2, with 7 nucleotides matching TRBD1. This CDR3 spans 15 amino acids. V was pared by 5 bases and J by 0 bases, with 3 bases of the junction left unmatched. Germline values: CDR1 SGHND, CDR2 FRSKSL. The CDR3 loop reads CASSNRGTNTGQLYF. CDR3 bases read: TGTGCCAGCAGTAACAGGGGTACAAACACCGGGCAGCTCTAC.